These 18 T cell receptor beta chains originate from one sample sequenced in a study of shared clonotypes between healthy human individuals. Measured with immunoSEQ multiplex PCR; TCRdb has only the in-frame clones, and not every one. The table records hundreds of thousands of clones, 95% to 97% of them present only once. Material: naive CD4+ T cells sorted from blood. Noted subset: CD45RA+ positively selected. All receptors come from a woman aged 30 to 39 in good health.

The rearrangement joins TRBV7-8 to TRBJ2-3; 8 nucleotides agree with TRBD2. With V trimmed by 0 bases and J by 0 bases, 5 bases remained unmatched. CDR3 length: 17 amino acids. CDR1 and CDR2 from the germline V gene are SGHVS and FQNEAQ. The DNA for the CDR3 is TGTGCCAGCAGCTTAGCCCCACTAGCGGCCAGCACAGATACGCAGTATTTT. Its translation is CASSLAPLAASTDTQYF.

This sequence joins TRBV11-2 and TRBJ2-7; D may be TRBD1 (8 bases). The CDR3 runs 14 residues. The germline gives CDR1 SGHAT, CDR2 FQNNGV. The V and J ends lost 5 bases and 6 bases respectively, with 17 bases between them. The DNA for the CDR3 is TGTGCCAGCAGCCTCAGGACAGGGAGGGGCGAGCAGTACTTC. It translates to CASSLRTGRGEQYF.

The chain links TRBV9 to TRBJ2-3; 14 nucleotides line up with TRBD2. V shed 0 bases and J 0 bases; nucleotides not matched to a gene: 6. The CDR3 consists of 19 residues. Per the germline V gene, CDR1 is SGDLS and CDR2 is YYNGEE. CDR3 amino acids: CASSVGTSGRFSSTDTQYF. The CDR3 DNA is TGTGCCAGCAGCGTAGGGACTAGCGGGAGGTTTTCGAGCACAGATACGCAGTATTTT.

The sample holds one count of this clone. The chain is built from TRBV6-1 and TRBJ2-7; D unresolved. The V end lost 1 base, the J end lost 3 bases, and 4 bases lay between the germline ends. Germline V gene lookup returns CDR1 MNHNS and CDR2 SASEGT. This CDR3 is 12 amino acids long. In nucleotides, the CDR3 is TGTGCCAGCAGTGAAGTAATCTACGAGCAGTACTTC. It encodes CASSEVIYEQYF.

As DNA, the CDR3 is TGTGCCAGCAGCTTGTTGTTGGGTTACGAGCAGTACTTC. The encoded protein is CASSLLLGYEQYF. This chain links TRBV5-5 with TRBJ2-7; D is uncertain. Germline CDR1 SGHKS, CDR2 YYEKEE (reference sequence). The CDR3 consists of 13 residues. The V gene lost 1 base and the J gene lost 4 bases, with 9 bases spanning the gap.

With regard to this clone: This sample also contains other DNA sequences that code for the same CDR3. The chain recombines TRBV9 with TRBJ2-2, with D hard to call. The V gene lost 2 bases and the J gene lost 6 bases, with 5 bases spanning the gap. Germline V CDR1 and CDR2: SGDLS, YYNGEE. The CDR3 covers 12 residues. CDR3 sequence: CASSVVAGELFF. CDR3 nucleotides: TGTGCCAGCAGCGTTGTTGCCGGGGAGCTGTTTTTT.

This chain links TRBV5-1 with TRBJ2-2; D uncertain. The germline V gene encodes CDR1 SGHRS and CDR2 YFSETQ. V was shortened by 2 bases and J by 7 bases, with 12 bases between the two germline ends. The length of the CDR3 is 14 residues. The CDR3 here is CASSFPGTDGELFF. For the CDR3, the DNA is TGCGCCAGCAGCTTTCCCGGAACGGACGGGGAGCTGTTTTTT. The full variable domain, with the rest looked up from reference TRBV5-1 and TRBJ2-2, is KAGVTQTPRYLIKTRGQQVTLSCSPISGHRSVSWYQQTPGQGLQFLFEYFSETQRNKGNFPGRFSGRQFSNSRSEMNVSTLELGDSALYLCASSFPGTDGELFFGEGSRLTVL.

This clone has just one count. The chain uses TRBV19 and TRBJ1-2; TRBD1 might be the D (6 bases). Germline loops: CDR1 LNHDA, CDR2 SQIVND (reference sequence). This CDR3 region has 14 residues. V gave up 3 bases and J gave up 4 bases, with 12 bases separating them. The CDR3 DNA is TGTGCCAGTAGTATGGACAGCCGTGGCTATGGCTACACCTTC. Protein product: CASSMDSRGYGYTF.

The chain is built from TRBV9 and TRBJ2-7, with no clear D. The CDR3 runs to 14 residues. V was clipped by 4 bases and J by 2 bases, with 13 bases between them. Germline CDR1 reads SGDLS; CDR2 reads YYNGEE. The DNA of the CDR3 is TGTGCCAGCAGCCCACTGGGCGCAGCCTACGAGCAGTACTTC. Protein sequence: CASSPLGAAYEQYF. The full variable domain, in which reference TRBV9 and TRBJ2-7 provide the parts outside the CDR3, is DSGVTQTPKHLITATGQRVTLRCSPRSGDLSVYWYQQSLDQGLQFLIQYYNGEERAKGNILERFSAQQFPDLHSELNLSSLELGDSALYFCASSPLGAAYEQYFGPGTRLTVT.

V gene TRBV6-5 combines with J gene TRBJ1-5; perhaps TRBD1 as D (6 bases). Trimming took off 3 bases at V and 0 bases at J, with 9 bases between the two ends. Germline values: CDR1 MNHEY, CDR2 SVGAGI. This CDR3 is 15 amino acids long. The CDR3 region is CASSYGDTSNQPQHF. In nucleotides, the CDR3 is TGTGCCAGCAGTTATGGGGACACTAGCAATCAGCCCCAGCATTTT.

The chain is built from TRBV7-2 and TRBJ2-1; 7 nucleotides align to TRBD1. The CDR3 is 15 amino acids. With 5 bases clipped from V and 4 bases from J, the junction kept 8 bases outside the gene matches. CDR1 is SGHTA and CDR2 is FQGNSA in the germline V gene. Here the CDR3 DNA reads TGTGCCAGCAGCCCGGGACAGACAGGTTACAATGAGCAGTTCTTC. Its protein product is CASSPGQTGYNEQFF.

This clone came up once. The chain has TRBV30 and TRBJ2-2, with 9 nucleotides matching TRBD1. The CDR3 loop spans 14 amino acids. V gave up 3 bases and J gave up 8 bases; unmatched junction bases: 7. Germline CDR1 is GTSNPN and CDR2 is SVGIG (reference sequence). The CDR3 loop reads CAWSKQGAGGELFF. CDR3 nucleotides: TGTGCCTGGAGCAAACAGGGGGCGGGTGGGGAGCTGTTTTTT. The whole variable domain, remainder taken from reference TRBV30 and TRBJ2-2, is SQTIHQWPATLVQPVGSPLSLECTVEGTSNPNLYWYRQAAGRGLQLLFYSVGIGQISSEVPQNLSASRPQDRQFILSSKKLLLSDSGFYLCAWSKQGAGGELFFGEGSRLTVL.

The V call is TRBV30, the J call TRBJ2-5; no firm D call. Germline CDR1 is GTSNPN and CDR2 is SVGIG (reference sequence). CDR3 length: 12 residues. The germline V and J ends were trimmed by 0 bases and 5 bases, with 7 bases remaining between them. The CDR3 nucleotides read TGTGCCTGGAGTGTACTGGTGGAGACCCAGTACTTC. Translated: CAWSVLVETQYF. Full variable domain (remainder filled in from reference TRBV30 and TRBJ2-5): SQTIHQWPATLVQPVGSPLSLECTVEGTSNPNLYWYRQAAGRGLQLLFYSVGIGQISSEVPQNLSASRPQDRQFILSSKKLLLSDSGFYLCAWSVLVETQYFGPGTRLLVL.

The chain employs TRBV7-9 and TRBJ1-6; 7 bases are shared with TRBD1. V shed 5 bases and J 5 bases; nucleotides not matched to a gene: 3. CDR3 size: 14 residues. Germline V gene sequence: CDR1 SEHNR, CDR2 FQNEAQ (reference sequence). For the CDR3, the DNA is TGTGCCAGCAGCGCCGGGACAGATAATTCACCCCTCCACTTT. This codes for CASSAGTDNSPLHF.

This sequence joins TRBV19 and TRBJ1-1; D is ambiguous. The CDR3 is made up of 15 amino acids. Per germline, CDR1 LNHDA and CDR2 SQIVND (reference sequence). V lost 0 bases, J lost 2 bases, and 10 bases lay in between. The CDR3 DNA reads TGTGCCAGTAGTATAGATCTGCGGGTAAACACTGAAGCTTTCTTT. Residues: CASSIDLRVNTEAFF.

The gene calls are TRBV5-1 and TRBJ2-7; D may be TRBD1 (5 bases). Germline lookup yields CDR1 SGHRS and CDR2 YFSETQ. The CDR3 covers 16 residues. V lost 4 bases to trimming and J lost 1 base, with 18 bases between them. CDR3 DNA: TGCGCCAGCAGCCTCCAACCCGACAGCTTATCCTACGAGCAGTACTTC. Translated: CASSLQPDSLSYEQYF.

This clone was seen a few times. The rearrangement links TRBV23-1 to TRBJ1-1; D may be TRBD1 (5 bases). TRBV23-1 is an open reading frame whose function is uncertain. The ends were cut back, 2 bases at V and 0 bases at J, with 19 bases in the middle. CDR3 length equals 18 residues. The chain's CDR3 is CASSQPQTVEFMNTEAFF. In nucleotides, the CDR3 is TGCGCCAGCAGTCAACCTCAGACAGTAGAATTTATGAACACTGAAGCTTTCTTT.

This chain uses TRBV29-1 with TRBJ2-5; no firm D call. Deletions cut 6 bases from V and 0 bases from J, with 11 bases between. Germline values: CDR1 SQVTM, CDR2 ANQGSEA. This CDR3 region has 13 residues. In DNA form, the CDR3 reads TGCAGCGTGGCACATAGGCACCAAGAGACCCAGTACTTC. Its protein product is CSVAHRHQETQYF.